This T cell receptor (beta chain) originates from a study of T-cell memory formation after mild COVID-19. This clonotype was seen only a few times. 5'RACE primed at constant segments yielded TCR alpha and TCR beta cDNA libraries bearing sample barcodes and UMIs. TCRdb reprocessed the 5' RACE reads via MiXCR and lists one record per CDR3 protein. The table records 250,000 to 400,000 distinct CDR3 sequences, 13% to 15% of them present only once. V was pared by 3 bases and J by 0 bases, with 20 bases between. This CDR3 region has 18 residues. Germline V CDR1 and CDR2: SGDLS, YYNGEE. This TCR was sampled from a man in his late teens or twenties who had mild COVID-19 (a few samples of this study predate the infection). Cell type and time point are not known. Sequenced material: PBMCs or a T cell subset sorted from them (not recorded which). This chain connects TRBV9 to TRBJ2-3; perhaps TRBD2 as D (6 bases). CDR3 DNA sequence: TGTGCCAGCAGCGCAGGGAGGACTCCCACATCTAGCACAGATACGCAGTATTTT. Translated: CASSAGRTPTSSTDTQYF. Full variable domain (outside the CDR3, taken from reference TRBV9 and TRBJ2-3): DSGVTQTPKHLITATGQRVTLRCSPRSGDLSVYWYQQSLDQGLQFLIQYYNGEERAKGNILERFSAQQFPDLHSELNLSSLELGDSALYFCASSAGRTPTSSTDTQYFGPGTRLTVL.